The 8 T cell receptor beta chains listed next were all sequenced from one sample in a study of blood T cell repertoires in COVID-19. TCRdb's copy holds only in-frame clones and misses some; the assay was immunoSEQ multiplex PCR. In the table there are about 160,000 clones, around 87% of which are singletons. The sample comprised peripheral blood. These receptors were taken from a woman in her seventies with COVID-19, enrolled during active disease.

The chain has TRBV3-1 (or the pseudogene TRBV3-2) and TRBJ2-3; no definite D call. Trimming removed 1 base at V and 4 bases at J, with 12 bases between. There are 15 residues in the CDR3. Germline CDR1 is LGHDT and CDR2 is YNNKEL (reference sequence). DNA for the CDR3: TGTGCCAGCAGCCAAGGGCCCCAGGTGGCAGATACGCAGTATTTT. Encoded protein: CASSQGPQVADTQYF.

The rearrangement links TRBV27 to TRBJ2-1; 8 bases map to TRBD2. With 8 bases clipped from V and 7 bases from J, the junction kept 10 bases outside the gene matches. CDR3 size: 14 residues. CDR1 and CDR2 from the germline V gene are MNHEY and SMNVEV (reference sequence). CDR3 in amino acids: CASHMPGGPNEQFF. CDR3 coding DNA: TGTGCCAGCCATATGCCGGGGGGGCCGAATGAGCAGTTCTTC.

CDR3 in amino acids: CASSYSIGGFGDTQYF. The CDR3 nucleotides are TGTGCCAGCAGTTACTCGATCGGGGGGTTTGGGGATACGCAGTATTTT. This chain links TRBV6-5 with TRBJ2-3; 7 bases line up with TRBD2. The germline gives CDR1 MNHEY, CDR2 SVGAGI. V lost 0 bases to trimming and J lost 6 bases; unmatched junction nucleotides: 9. The CDR3 is 16 residues long.

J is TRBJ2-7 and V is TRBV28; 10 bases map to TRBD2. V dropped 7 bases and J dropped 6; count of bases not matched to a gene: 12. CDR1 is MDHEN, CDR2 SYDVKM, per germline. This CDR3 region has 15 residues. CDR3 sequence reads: CASNQAGGLLGEQYF. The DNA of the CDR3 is TGTGCCAGCAACCAAGCGGGGGGGCTGCTGGGCGAGCAGTACTTC.

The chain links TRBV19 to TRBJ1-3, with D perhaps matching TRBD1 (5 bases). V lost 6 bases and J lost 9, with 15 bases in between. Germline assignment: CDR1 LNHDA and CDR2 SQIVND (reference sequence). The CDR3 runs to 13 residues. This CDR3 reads CASSLGADTTIYF. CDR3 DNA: TGTGCCAGTAGCCTAGGGGCCGACACCACCATATATTTT. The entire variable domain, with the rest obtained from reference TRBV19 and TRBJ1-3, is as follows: DGGITQSPKYLFRKEGQNVTLSCEQNLNHDAMYWYRQDPGQGLRLIYYSQIVNDFQKGDIAEGYSVSREKKESFPLTVTSAQKNPTAFYLCASSLGADTTIYFGEGSWLTVV.

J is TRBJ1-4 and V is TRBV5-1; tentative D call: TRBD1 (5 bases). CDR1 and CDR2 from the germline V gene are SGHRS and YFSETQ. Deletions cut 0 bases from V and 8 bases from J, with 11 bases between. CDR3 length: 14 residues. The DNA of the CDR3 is TGCGCCAGCAGCTTGGACTGGACAAGGGAAAAACTGTTTTTT. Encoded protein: CASSLDWTREKLFF.

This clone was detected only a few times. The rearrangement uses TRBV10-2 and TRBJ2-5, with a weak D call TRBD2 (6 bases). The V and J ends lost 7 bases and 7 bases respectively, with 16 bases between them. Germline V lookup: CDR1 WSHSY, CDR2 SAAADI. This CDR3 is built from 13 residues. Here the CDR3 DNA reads TGCGCCAGCACGAGGACGGAGGGTGGGACCCAGTACTTC. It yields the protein CASTRTEGGTQYF.

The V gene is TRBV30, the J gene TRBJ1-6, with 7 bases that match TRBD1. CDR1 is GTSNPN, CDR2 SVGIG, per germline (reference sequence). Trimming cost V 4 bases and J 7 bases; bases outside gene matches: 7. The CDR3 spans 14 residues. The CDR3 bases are TGTGCCTGGACTTCGGGACAGATGAATTCACCCCTCCACTTT. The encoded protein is CAWTSGQMNSPLHF.